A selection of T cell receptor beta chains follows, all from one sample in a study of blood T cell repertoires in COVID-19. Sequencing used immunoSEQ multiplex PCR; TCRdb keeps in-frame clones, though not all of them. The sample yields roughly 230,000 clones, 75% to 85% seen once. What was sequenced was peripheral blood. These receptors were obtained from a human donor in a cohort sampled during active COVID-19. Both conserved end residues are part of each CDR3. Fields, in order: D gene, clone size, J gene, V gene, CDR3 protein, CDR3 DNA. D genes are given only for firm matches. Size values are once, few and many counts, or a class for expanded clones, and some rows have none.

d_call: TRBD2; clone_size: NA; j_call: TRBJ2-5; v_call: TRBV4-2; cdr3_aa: CASSQDVAGGRETQYF; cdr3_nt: TGTGCCAGCAGCCAAGATGTAGCGGGAGGGCGGGAGACCCAGTACTTC
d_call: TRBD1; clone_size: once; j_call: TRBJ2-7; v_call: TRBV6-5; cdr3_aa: CASSLGQTLSYEQYF; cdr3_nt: TGTGCCAGCAGCCTGGGACAGACACTCTCCTACGAGCAGTACTTC
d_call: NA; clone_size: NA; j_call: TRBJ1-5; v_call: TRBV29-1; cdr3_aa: CSVTTGSNQPQHF; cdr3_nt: TGCAGCGTCACTACAGGTAGCAATCAGCCCCAGCATTTT
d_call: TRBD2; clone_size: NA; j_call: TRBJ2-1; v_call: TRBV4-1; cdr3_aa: CASSPRLAGTTYNEQFF; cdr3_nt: TGCGCCAGCAGCCCCCGACTAGCGGGGACAACCTACAATGAGCAGTTCTTC
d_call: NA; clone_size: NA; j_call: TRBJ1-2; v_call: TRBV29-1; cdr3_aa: CSVEWLSGGRDGYTF; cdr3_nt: TGCAGCGTTGAATGGTTAAGCGGGGGAAGGGATGGCTACACCTTC
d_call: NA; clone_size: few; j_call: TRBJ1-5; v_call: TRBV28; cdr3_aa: CASSLGQLNQPQHF; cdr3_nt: TGTGCCAGCAGTTTAGGGCAGCTCAATCAGCCCCAGCATTTT
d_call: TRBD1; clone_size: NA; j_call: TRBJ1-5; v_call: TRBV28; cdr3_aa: CASSPWDRGSSNQPQHF; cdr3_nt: TGTGCCAGCAGCCCCTGGGACAGGGGGAGTAGCAATCAGCCCCAGCATTTT
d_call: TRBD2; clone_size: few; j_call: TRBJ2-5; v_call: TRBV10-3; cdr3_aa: CAISERGGLQETQYF; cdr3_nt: TGTGCCATCAGTGAGCGGGGGGGACTACAAGAGACCCAGTACTTC
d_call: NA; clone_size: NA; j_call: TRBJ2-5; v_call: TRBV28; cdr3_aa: CASSYRSQETQYF; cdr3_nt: TGTGCCAGCAGTTATCGTAGTCAAGAGACCCAGTACTTC
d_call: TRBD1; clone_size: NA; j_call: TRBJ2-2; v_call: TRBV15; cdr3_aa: CATSRDPRGPGTGELFF; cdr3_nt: TGTGCCACCAGCAGAGATCCAAGGGGGCCCGGCACCGGGGAGCTGTTTTTT
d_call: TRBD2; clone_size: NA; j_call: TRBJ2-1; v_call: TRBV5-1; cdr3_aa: CASRRTSGSSTYHNEQFF; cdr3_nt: TGCGCCAGCAGGAGAACTAGCGGGAGTTCCACGTACCACAATGAGCAGTTCTTC
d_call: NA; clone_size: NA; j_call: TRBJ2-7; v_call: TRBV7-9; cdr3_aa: CASSPAGAEQYF; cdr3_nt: TGTGCCAGCAGCCCCGCAGGGGCCGAGCAGTACTTC
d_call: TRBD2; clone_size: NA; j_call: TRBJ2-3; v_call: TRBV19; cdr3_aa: CASSIAGGTDTQYF; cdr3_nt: TGTGCCAGTAGTATTGCGGGGGGCACAGATACGCAGTATTTT
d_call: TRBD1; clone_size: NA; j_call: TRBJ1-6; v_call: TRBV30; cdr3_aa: CAWSADRVNSPLHF; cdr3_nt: TGTGCCTGGAGCGCGGACAGGGTTAACTCACCCCTCCACTTT
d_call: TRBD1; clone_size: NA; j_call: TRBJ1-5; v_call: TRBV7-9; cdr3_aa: CASSLGMTGGFSNQPQHF; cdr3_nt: TGTGCCAGCAGCTTAGGAATGACAGGGGGTTTTAGCAATCAGCCCCAGCATTTT
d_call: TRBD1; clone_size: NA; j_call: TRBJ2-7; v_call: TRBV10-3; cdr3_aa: CAITKDRGSSEQYF; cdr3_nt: TGTGCCATCACCAAGGACAGGGGAAGTAGCGAGCAGTACTTC
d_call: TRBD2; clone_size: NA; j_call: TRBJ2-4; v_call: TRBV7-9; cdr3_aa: CASSLGTSGGQNIQYF; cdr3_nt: TGTGCCAGCAGCTTAGGGACTAGCGGGGGGCAGAACATTCAGTACTTC
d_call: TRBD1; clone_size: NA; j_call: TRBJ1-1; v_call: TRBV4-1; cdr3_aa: CASSQVDRVTEAFF; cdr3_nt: TGCGCCAGCAGCCAAGTGGACAGGGTCACTGAAGCTTTCTTT
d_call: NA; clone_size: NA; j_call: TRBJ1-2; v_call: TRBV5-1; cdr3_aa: CASSLETGSNYGYTF; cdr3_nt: TGCGCCAGCAGCTTGGAGACAGGATCTAACTATGGCTACACCTTC
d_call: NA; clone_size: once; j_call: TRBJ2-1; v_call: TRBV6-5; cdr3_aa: CASRGVIEQFF; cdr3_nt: TGTGCCAGCAGAGGGGTGATTGAGCAGTTCTTC
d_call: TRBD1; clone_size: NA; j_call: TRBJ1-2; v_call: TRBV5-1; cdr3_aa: CASSFDGQGLGGYTF; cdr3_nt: TGCGCCAGCAGCTTTGACGGACAGGGGCTCGGTGGCTACACCTTC
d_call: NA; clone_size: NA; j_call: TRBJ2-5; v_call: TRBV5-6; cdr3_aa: CASSLGGGLRGETQYF; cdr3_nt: TGTGCCAGCAGCTTGGGAGGGGGACTAAGAGGGGAGACCCAGTACTTC
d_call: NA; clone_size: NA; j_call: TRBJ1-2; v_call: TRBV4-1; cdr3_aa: CASSSPGGGNYGYTF; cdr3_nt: TGCGCCAGCAGCAGCCCCGGCGGGGGGAACTATGGCTACACCTTC
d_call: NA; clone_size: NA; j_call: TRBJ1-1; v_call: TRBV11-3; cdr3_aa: CASSFSTDNTEAFF; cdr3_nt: TGTGCCAGCAGCTTCTCGACAGATAACACTGAAGCTTTCTTT
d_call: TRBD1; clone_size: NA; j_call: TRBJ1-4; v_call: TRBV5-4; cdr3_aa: CASSFKAGQGDWEKLFF; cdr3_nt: TGTGCCAGCAGCTTTAAGGCGGGACAGGGGGATTGGGAAAAACTGTTTTTT
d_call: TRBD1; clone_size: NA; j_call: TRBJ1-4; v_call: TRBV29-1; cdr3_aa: CSVGPGTGGGEKLFF; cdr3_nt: TGCAGCGTTGGTCCCGGGACAGGGGGCGGAGAAAAACTGTTTTTT
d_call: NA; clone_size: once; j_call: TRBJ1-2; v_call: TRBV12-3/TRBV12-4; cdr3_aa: CASVFDRSYGYTF; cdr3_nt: TGTGCCAGCGTTTTCGACAGGTCGTATGGCTACACCTTC
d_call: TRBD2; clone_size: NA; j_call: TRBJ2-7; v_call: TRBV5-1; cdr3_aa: CASRGTNNYEQYF; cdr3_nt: TGCGCCAGCCGGGGGACTAACAACTACGAGCAGTACTTC
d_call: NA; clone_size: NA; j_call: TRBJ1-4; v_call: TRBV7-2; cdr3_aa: CASSSDGGWNEKLFF; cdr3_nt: TGTGCCAGCAGCTCCGACGGGGGATGGAATGAAAAACTGTTTTTT
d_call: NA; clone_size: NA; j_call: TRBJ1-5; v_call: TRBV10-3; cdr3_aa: CAISESPAQGLAQHF; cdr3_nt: TGTGCCATCAGTGAGTCTCCAGCCCAAGGTCTAGCCCAGCATTTT
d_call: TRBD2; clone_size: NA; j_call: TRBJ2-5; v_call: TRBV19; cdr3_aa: CASDGGAVRGTQYF; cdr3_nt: TGTGCCAGCGACGGGGGGGCCGTCCGGGGGACCCAGTACTTC
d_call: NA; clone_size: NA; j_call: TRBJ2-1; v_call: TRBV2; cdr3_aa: CASSIGDSHIGEQFF; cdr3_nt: TGTGCCAGCAGTATAGGGGACTCACACATAGGTGAGCAGTTCTTC
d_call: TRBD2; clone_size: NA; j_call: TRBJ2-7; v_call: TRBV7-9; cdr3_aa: CASSRGLASQYF; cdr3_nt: TGTGCCAGCAGCCGGGGACTAGCCTCGCAGTACTTC
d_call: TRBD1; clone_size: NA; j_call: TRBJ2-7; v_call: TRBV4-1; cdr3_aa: CASSPRDRGYYEQYF; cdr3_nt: TGCGCCAGCAGCCCCCGGGACAGGGGATACTACGAGCAGTACTTC
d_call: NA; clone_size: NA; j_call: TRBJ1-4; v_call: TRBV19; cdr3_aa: CASSIPTTAANEKLFF; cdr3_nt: TGTGCCAGTAGTATCCCCACCACAGCAGCAAATGAAAAACTGTTTTTT
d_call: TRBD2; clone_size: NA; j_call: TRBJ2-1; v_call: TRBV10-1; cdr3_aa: CASSESVSSGPSYNEQFF; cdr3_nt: TGCGCCAGCAGTGAGTCGGTGTCTAGCGGGCCCTCCTACAATGAGCAGTTCTTC
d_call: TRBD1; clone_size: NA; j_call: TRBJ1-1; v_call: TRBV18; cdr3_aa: CASRGDRAGTEAFF; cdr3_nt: TGTGCCAGCAGAGGGGACAGGGCGGGCACTGAAGCTTTCTTT
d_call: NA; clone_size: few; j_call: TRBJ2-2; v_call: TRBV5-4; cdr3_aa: CASSLGGTNTGELFF; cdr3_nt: TGTGCCAGCAGCTTGGGCGGGACGAACACCGGGGAGCTGTTTTTT
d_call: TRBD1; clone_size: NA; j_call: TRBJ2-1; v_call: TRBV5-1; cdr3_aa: CASRPGTGKNEQFF; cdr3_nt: TGCGCCAGCAGGCCCGGGACAGGTAAAAATGAGCAGTTCTTC
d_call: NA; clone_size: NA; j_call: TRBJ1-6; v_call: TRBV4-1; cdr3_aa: CASSPDSLSSYNSPLHF; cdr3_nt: TGCGCCAGCAGCCCGGACAGCCTGAGCTCCTATAATTCACCCCTCCACTTT
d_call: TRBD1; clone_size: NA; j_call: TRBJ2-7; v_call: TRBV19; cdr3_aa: CASSRDRGHSEQYF; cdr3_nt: TGTGCCAGTAGTCGGGACAGGGGCCACTCCGAGCAGTACTTC
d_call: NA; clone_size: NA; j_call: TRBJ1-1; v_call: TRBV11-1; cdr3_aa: CASSSLQTGLKAFF; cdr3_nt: TGTGCCAGCAGCTCGCTCCAGACAGGACTGAAGGCTTTCTTT